Sequencing of this T cell receptor (beta chain) was carried out in a study of blood T cell repertoires in COVID-19. At the level of the study: The United States, Italy and Spain provided the acute and convalescent COVID-19 samples. T cells, B-cell-depleted T cells, or PBMCs supplied cDNA or gDNA.

Germline trimming cut 4 bases from V and 5 bases from J; bases unmatched to any gene: 11. The germline V gene encodes CDR1 LNHNV and CDR2 YYDKDF (reference sequence). The CDR3 length is 16 residues. Source study methods: Counts of nucleated cells, estimated from reference gene primer amplification, were obtained. Produced via immunoSEQ multiplex PCR; TCRdb's table is partial and in-frame only. D and trimming come from the DNA, and the V and J calls and clone size come from that table. The data hold roughly 200,000 clones, with about nine tenths observed a single time. The receptor was isolated from a man between 40 and 49 years old with acute or convalescent COVID-19. This sequence joins TRBV15 and TRBJ2-7; 10 bases are a match to TRBD2. The sample comprised peripheral blood. The CDR3 loop is CATSTRVGTSVHEQYF. CDR3 nucleotide sequence: TGTGCCACCAGCACGCGCGTTGGGACTAGCGTCCACGAGCAGTACTTC. Full variable domain (rest looked up from reference TRBV15 and TRBJ2-7): DAMVIQNPRYQVTQFGKPVTLSCSQTLNHNVMYWYQQKSSQAPKLLFHYYDKDFNNEADTPDNFQSRRPNTSFCFLDIRSPGLGDTAMYLCATSTRVGTSVHEQYFGPGTRLTVT.